A selection of T cell receptor beta chains follows, all from one sample in a study of cytomegalovirus exposure and HLA in healthy donors. Data came from immunoSEQ multiplex PCR; TCRdb stores just in-frame clones and leaves some out. Among just over 70,000 clones, around 70% were seen once, and the ten largest hold around 10%. Sequencing used PBMCs. These receptor sequences come from a human donor in good health. CDR3s include the opening cysteine and the closing phenylalanine or tryptophan. A D gene is named only where the DNA matches it firmly. Size tells how often a clone was seen (once, few, many) or the class of an expanded clone, and some rows leave it out.

-	TRBV7-2	TRBJ2-1	-	CASSFRGTSYNEQFF	TGTGCCAGCAGCTTCAGGGGAACCTCCTACAATGAGCAGTTCTTC
-	TRBV9	TRBJ2-2	-	CATDNSGGELFF	TGTGCCACCGACAATTCCGGCGGGGAGCTGTTTTTT
-	TRBV19	TRBJ1-5	TRBD1	CASIVGQTNSNQPQHF	TGTGCCAGTATTGTGGGACAGACAAATAGCAATCAGCCCCAGCATTTT
-	TRBV28	TRBJ2-7	TRBD2	CASRVAGVSHEQYF	TGTGCCAGCAGGGTAGCGGGAGTTTCCCACGAGCAGTACTTC
-	TRBV28	TRBJ1-3	-	CASSPGVLRNTIYF	TGTGCCAGCAGTCCAGGGGTTCTAAGAAACACCATATATTTT
few	TRBV9	TRBJ2-5	TRBD1	CASSRQGEQETQYF	TGTGCCAGCAGCCGTCAGGGGGAACAAGAGACCCAGTACTTC
-	TRBV25-1	TRBJ2-1	-	CASSVYNEQFF	TGTGCCAGCAGTGTATACAATGAGCAGTTCTTC
-	TRBV10-3	TRBJ2-2	TRBD1	CAVSPGQGATGELFF	TGTGCCGTTAGTCCGGGACAGGGAGCCACCGGGGAGCTGTTTTTT
-	TRBV30	TRBJ1-2	-	CAWREQFYGYTF	TGTGCCTGGAGGGAACAGTTCTATGGCTACACCTTC
few	TRBV29-1	TRBJ2-7	-	CSVAGGAAYEQYF	TGCAGCGTTGCTGGCGGGGCCGCCTACGAGCAGTACTTC
once	TRBV2	TRBJ2-1	TRBD2	CASSLTSAISFGADEQFF	TGTGCCAGCAGCTTGACTAGCGCGATCTCCTTTGGGGCAGATGAGCAGTTCTTC
-	TRBV6-1	TRBJ1-4	TRBD1	CASSEEAGTGEKLFF	TGTGCCAGCAGTGAAGAGGCAGGGACAGGGGAAAAACTGTTTTTT
-	TRBV28	TRBJ1-2	TRBD1	CASSGTAPHGYTF	TGTGCCAGCAGTGGGACAGCCCCTCATGGCTACACCTTC
-	TRBV4-1	TRBJ2-7	TRBD1	CASSLTGQGAYEQYF	TGCGCCAGCAGCCTCACGGGACAGGGGGCTTACGAGCAGTACTTC
-	TRBV18	TRBJ2-7	TRBD1	CASSPTGTGSFEQYF	TGTGCCAGCTCACCGACCGGGACAGGGTCGTTCGAGCAGTACTTC
few	TRBV4-1	TRBJ2-7	TRBD2	CASSQAAGEYEQYF	TGCGCCAGCAGCCAAGCAGCGGGAGAGTACGAGCAGTACTTC
-	TRBV11-3	TRBJ2-4	-	CASSPTLAKNIQYF	TGTGCCAGCAGCCCGACTTTAGCCAAAAACATTCAGTACTTC
many	TRBV25-1	TRBJ2-7	TRBD1	CATQDRGLGEQYF	TGTGCCACCCAGGACAGGGGGCTGGGTGAGCAGTACTTC